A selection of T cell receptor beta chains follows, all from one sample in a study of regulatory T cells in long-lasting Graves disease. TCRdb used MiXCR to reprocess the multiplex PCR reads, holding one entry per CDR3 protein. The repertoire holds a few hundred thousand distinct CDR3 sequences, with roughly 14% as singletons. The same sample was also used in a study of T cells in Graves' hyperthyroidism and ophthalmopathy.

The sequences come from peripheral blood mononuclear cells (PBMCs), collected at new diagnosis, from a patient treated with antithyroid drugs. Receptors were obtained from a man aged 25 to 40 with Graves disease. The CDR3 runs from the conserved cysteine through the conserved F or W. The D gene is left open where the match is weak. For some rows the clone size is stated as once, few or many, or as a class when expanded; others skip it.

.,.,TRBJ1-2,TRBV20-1,TGCAGTGCTAGAGAGGGGGGGGTTAGGGGCTACACCTTC,CSAREGGVRGYTF
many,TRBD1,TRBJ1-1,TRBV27,TGTGCCAGCAGTTTCTCAGGGGGCCGGAGTGCTGAAGCTTTCTTT,CASSFSGGRSAEAFF
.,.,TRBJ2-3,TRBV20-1,TGCAGTGCTAGGGGCGCTTTCACAGATACGCAGTATTTT,CSARGAFTDTQYF
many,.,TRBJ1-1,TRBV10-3,TGTGCCATCAGTGAGGATGGGGGGCTGGGGACTGAAGCTTTCTTT,CAISEDGGLGTEAFF
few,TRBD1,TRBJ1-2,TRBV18,TGTGCCAGCTCACCGCGGACAGGGCCCCTAGCTAACTATGGCTACACCTTC,CASSPRTGPLANYGYTF
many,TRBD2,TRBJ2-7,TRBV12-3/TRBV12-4,TGTGCCAGTAAGCGGGATCTCTATTCTGAGCAGTACTTC,CASKRDLYSEQYF
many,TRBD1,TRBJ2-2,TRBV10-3,TGTGCCATCAGTGAGGGGGGACAGAATACCGGGGAGCTGTTTTTT,CAISEGGQNTGELFF
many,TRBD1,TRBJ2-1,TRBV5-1,TGCGCCAGCAGCCCACGGACAGGGAGCGATGAGCAGTTCTTC,CASSPRTGSDEQFF
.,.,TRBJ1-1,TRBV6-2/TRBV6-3,TGTGCCAGCAGCCTTTACCGAGCCGTGAACACTGAAGCTTTCTTT,CASSLYRAVNTEAFF
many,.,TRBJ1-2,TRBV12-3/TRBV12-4,TGTGCCAGCAGTTTAGGGGACCTTTCCTATGGCTACACCTTC,CASSLGDLSYGYTF
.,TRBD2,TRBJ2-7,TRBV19,TGTGCCAGTAAGGAGGCTAGCGGACCCTACGAGCAGTACTTC,CASKEASGPYEQYF